The clone carrying this TCR beta chain was seen many times. Its matching antigen is unknown. This sample stems from a study of beta chain bispecific antibodies for T cell cancers. In the study overall: The leukemia lines expressed TRBV12-3 (Jurkat) and TRBV5-5 (HPB-ALL). Whole-study findings and limits: In these mixed samples, most targeted TRBV reads derived from the leukemia cell line.

Each CDR3 protein gets one entry after TCRdb re-called the 5' RACE reads with MiXCR. The top ten hold 6.9% of the sample, which has about 18,000 distinct CDR3 sequences, about 2.2% seen once. Expansion lasted 2 to 4 days, with either anti-CD3 antibody OKT3 or CD3/CD28 beads. 5 x 10^4 normal T cells were cocultured with 5 x 10^4 target cells and bispecific antibody. V lost 3 bases and J lost 0; bases outside the gene matches: 7. The germline gives CDR1 KGHSY, CDR2 FQNENV. This CDR3 is built from 16 residues. This TCR derives from a human donor in good health. Some clones in this sample may be carry-over from other donors' samples. Sequencing was done on a sample of healthy donor T cells cultured with leukemia cells. The V call is TRBV16, the J call TRBJ1-2; 7 nucleotides agree with TRBD1. Here the CDR3 reads CASSHSLTGTNYGYTF. Here the CDR3 DNA reads TGTGCCAGCAGCCATTCCCTGACAGGGACTAACTATGGCTACACCTTC.